The 2 T cell receptor beta chains below were found in one sample sequenced in a study of blood T cell repertoires in COVID-19. Clones were read by immunoSEQ multiplex PCR, and TCRdb kept only the in-frame ones, dropping some. The sample includes about 210,000 clones, about 88% of them seen just once. Specimen: peripheral blood. The receptors were gathered from a woman in her thirties or forties with acute or convalescent COVID-19.

This chain uses TRBV3-1 (or the pseudogene TRBV3-2) with TRBJ1-2; 7 bases are shared with TRBD1. From germline, CDR1 is LGHDT and CDR2 YNNKEL (reference sequence). The CDR3 runs to 14 residues. With 0 bases clipped from V and 4 bases from J, the junction kept 2 bases outside the gene matches. The CDR3 loop reads CASSQDWDSYGYTF. The CDR3 region has the DNA TGTGCCAGCAGCCAAGATTGGGACAGCTATGGCTACACCTTC.

The chain couples TRBV10-3 to TRBJ1-1, with D hard to call. The CDR3 is made up of 16 amino acids. Germline V gene lookup returns CDR1 ENHRY and CDR2 SYGVKD. V dropped 2 bases and J dropped 3 bases, with 16 bases sitting between them. Here the CDR3 reads CAISEINTGRYTEAFF. The CDR3 coding sequence is TGTGCCATCAGTGAGATAAATACCGGTCGGTACACTGAAGCTTTCTTT.